These 4 T cell receptor beta chains share one sample of origin, sequenced in a study of control samples from healthy donors and cancer patients. Sequenced by immunoSEQ multiplex PCR; TCRdb stores in-frame clones only, minus some. The sample has under 200,000 clones, 90% to 95% seen once; the top ten hold more than 1.3%. The specimen was blood. These TCRs come from a woman between 25 and 40 years old in good health.

This rearrangement joins TRBV4-1 to TRBJ2-2; 15 nucleotides line up with TRBD2. The CDR3 runs 18 residues. Germline CDR1 is MGHRA and CDR2 is YSYEKL. J gave up 0 bases and V 4 bases, and 3 bases lay outside the gene matches. Written as DNA, the CDR3 is TGCGCCAGCAGCCGCGGACTAGCGGGGGGGACGAACACCGGGGAGCTGTTTTTT. This translates into CASSRGLAGGTNTGELFF.

This chain links TRBV11-3 with TRBJ2-6; a weak D match, TRBD1 (6 bases). CDR1 is SGHNT and CDR2 is YENEEA in the germline V gene. Deletions cut 3 bases from V and 10 bases from J, with 16 bases between. This CDR3 spans 15 amino acids. The chain's CDR3 is CASSLGAYSPNVLTF. Written as DNA, the CDR3 is TGTGCCAGCAGCTTGGGGGCATACTCCCCAAACGTCCTGACTTTC.

J is TRBJ2-5 and V is TRBV2; 8 nucleotides align to TRBD2. Trimming cost V 4 bases and J 4 bases; bases outside gene matches: 8. CDR1 and CDR2 from the germline V gene are SNHLY and FYNNEI. The CDR3 contains 15 residues. CDR3 sequence reads: CASSVSGRRGETQYF. The CDR3 DNA sequence: TGTGCCAGCAGTGTAAGCGGGAGAAGGGGAGAGACCCAGTACTTC. The whole variable domain, filled in from reference TRBV2 and TRBJ2-5, reads EPEVTQTPSHQVTQMGQEVILRCVPISNHLYFYWYRQILGQKVEFLVSFYNNEISEKSEIFDDQFSVERPDGSNFTLKIRSTKLEDSAMYFCASSVSGRRGETQYFGPGTRLLVL.

The chain uses TRBV18 and TRBJ2-1; the D is unclear. V was trimmed by 1 base and J by 0 bases, leaving 4 bases between them. This CDR3 has 14 amino acids. Germline CDR1 and CDR2: KGHSH and LQKENI. The CDR3: CASSPHHSYNEQFF. CDR3 bases: TGTGCCAGCTCACCACATCACTCCTACAATGAGCAGTTCTTC.